The 14 T cell receptor beta chains below were found in one sample sequenced in a study of T cells of healthy individuals. TCRdb re-analysed the 5' RACE reads in MiXCR, keeping a single row per CDR3 protein. The data show tens of thousands of distinct CDR3 sequences, approximately 15% seen once. The receptors here all came from a human donor in good health.

This clonotype was observed at least ten times. The rearrangement links TRBV21-1 to TRBJ2-1; the table's D call of TRBD1 was not tested on the DNA. TRBV21-1 is termed a pseudogene. The CDR3 loop spans 17 amino acids. CDR3 amino acids: CASSKSRGGPPHYEQFF. The CDR3 region has the DNA TGTGCCAGCAGCAAGTCTCGGGGGGGACCCCCTCACTATGAGCAGTTCTTC.

This clonotype was seen a handful of times. The V call is TRBV25-1, the J call TRBJ1-1, with a possible D match to TRBD1 (5 bases). The length of the CDR3 is 13 residues. CDR1 is MGHDK and CDR2 is SYGVNS in the germline V gene. The ends were cut back, 3 bases at V and 0 bases at J, with 5 bases in the middle. The CDR3 reads CASSDRVNTEAFF. The DNA of the CDR3 is TGTGCCAGCAGTGACAGGGTGAACACTGAAGCTTTCTTT.

This clonotype was counted only a few times. The V and J genes are TRBV24-1 and TRBJ2-1; D possibly uses TRBD1 or TRBD2 (5 bases each). Trimming removed 4 bases at V and 8 bases at J, with 11 bases between. The CDR3 is 13 amino acids. Germline CDR1 KGHDR, CDR2 SFDVKD. CDR3 bases: TGTGCCACCAGTGACAGTGGGGGAGATGAGCAGTTCTTC. Translated, it gives CATSDSGGDEQFF.

The chain uses TRBV10-3 and TRBJ1-2; TRBD1 aligns across 8 bases. Losses at the gene ends were 6 bases for V and 5 bases for J; bases not matched to a gene: 8. This CDR3 region has 14 residues. Germline-derived CDR1 and CDR2 are ENHRY and SYGVKD. The CDR3 region is CAISPDRAPYGYTF. CDR3 in DNA: TGTGCCATCAGCCCGGACAGGGCACCATATGGCTACACCTTC.

This clonotype showed up many times. This sequence joins TRBV12-3 or TRBV12-4 and TRBJ1-2; maybe TRBD1 (5 bases). This CDR3 is built from 13 residues. V was cut by 6 bases and J by 3 bases, with 11 bases left in between. CDR3 nucleotides: TGTGCCAGCAGGGGCACAGGTGACTATGGCTACACCTTC. It is translated as CASRGTGDYGYTF.

The chain joins TRBV6-5 to TRBJ2-7, with 8 nucleotides matching TRBD2. Per the germline V gene, CDR1 is MNHEY and CDR2 is SVGAGI. V was pared by 6 bases and J by 3 bases, with 7 bases of the junction left unmatched. The CDR3 has 14 residues. The CDR3 protein is CASRLRGGVYEQYF. CDR3 DNA sequence: TGTGCCAGCAGATTACGGGGGGGGGTCTACGAGCAGTACTTC.

This clonotype was recorded many times. The V gene is TRBV11-2, the J gene TRBJ1-2, with 8 bases fitting TRBD1. The CDR3 is 14 residues long. CDR1 is SGHAT and CDR2 is FQNNGV in the germline V gene. The J segment lost 1 base and the V segment lost 5 bases, leaving 3 bases of the junction unmatched. This CDR3 is CASSRQGFNYGYTF. The CDR3 DNA is TGTGCCAGCAGCCGACAGGGGTTTAACTATGGCTACACCTTC.

Concerning this clonotype: Possible read error: a much larger clone is one base away. The V and J genes are TRBV29-1 and TRBJ2-5, with 9 bases that match TRBD1. This CDR3 is 14 amino acids long. Germline lookup yields CDR1 SQVTM and CDR2 ANQGSEA. The CDR3 coding sequence is TGCAGCGTCGTCGACAGGGGGGGTCAAGAGACCAAGTACTTC. It codes for CSVVDRGGQETKYF.

The table lists this clonotype with many counts. This chain links TRBV20-1 with TRBJ1-3; the D is unclear. With 6 bases removed from V and 4 bases from J, the gap between germline ends came to 13 bases. CDR1 DFQATT and CDR2 SNEGSKA come from the germline V gene (reference sequence). The CDR3 spans 13 residues. CDR3 protein: CSAREGLGNTIYF. CDR3 in DNA: TGCAGTGCCCGCGAAGGGCTAGGAAACACCATATATTTT.

This clonotype was recorded a few times. The CDR3 region is CSVAGTASYEQYF. The CDR3 nucleotides are TGCAGCGTTGCCGGGACAGCTTCCTACGAGCAGTACTTC. The chain has TRBV29-1 and TRBJ2-7, with 7 bases identical to TRBD1. The V gene's germline CDR1 is SQVTM and CDR2 ANQGSEA. V lost 4 bases and J lost 1; bases outside the gene matches: 4. CDR3 length: 13 amino acids.

The rearrangement uses TRBV27 and TRBJ1-6, with a tentative D call TRBD1 (5 bases). This CDR3 region has 16 residues. Trimming removed 6 bases at V and 3 bases at J, with 15 bases between. CDR1 and CDR2 (germline): MNHEY, SMNVEV (reference sequence). Here the CDR3 DNA reads TGTGCCAGCAGCCGGGACTCCGGTATCTATAATTCACCCCTCCACTTT. This sequence encodes CASSRDSGIYNSPLHF.

This clonotype appeared many times. The chain couples TRBV29-1 to TRBJ1-1, with a tentative D call TRBD1 (5 bases). This CDR3 has 11 residues. The germline CDR1 and CDR2 sequences are SQVTM and ANQGSEA. Trimming left V 4 bases short and J 8 bases short, with 11 bases between. The CDR3, as DNA: TGCAGCGTTGTCGGCAGGGCCGAAGCTTTCTTT. It encodes CSVVGRAEAFF. Filled out from reference TRBV29-1 and TRBJ1-1, the complete variable domain reads SAVISQKPSRDICQRGTSLTIQCQVDSQVTMMFWYRQQPGQSLTLIATANQGSEATYESGFVIDKFPISRPNLTFSTLTVSNMSPEDSSIYLCSVVGRAEAFFGQGTRLTVV.

This clonotype was seen a handful of times. The chain is built from TRBV20-1 and TRBJ1-5; the D is unclear. CDR1 is DFQATT, CDR2 SNEGSKA, per germline (reference sequence). V dropped 2 bases and J dropped 4 bases, with 9 bases sitting between them. This CDR3 contains 13 residues. The CDR3 here is CSARPDGNQPQHF. The CDR3 DNA is TGCAGTGCTAGACCCGACGGGAATCAGCCCCAGCATTTT.

Many counts were recorded for this clonotype. This chain connects TRBV7-9 to TRBJ2-5; 12 nucleotides align to TRBD1. The CDR3 length is 15 residues. CDR1 is SEHNR and CDR2 is FQNEAQ in the germline V gene (reference sequence). V lost 8 bases and J lost 5; bases outside the gene matches: 9. CDR3 residues: CASEGPGQGAETQYF. In DNA form, the CDR3 reads TGTGCCAGCGAGGGCCCGGGACAGGGGGCGGAGACCCAGTACTTC.